This T cell receptor beta chain was retrieved from a study of Graves' ophthalmopathy and Graves' hyperthyroidism. Study conclusions and caveats: With a specificity of around 77% and a sensitivity of about 70%, the model predicted ophthalmopathy progression.

There are many counts of this clonotype. Its antigen is as yet unknown. This CDR3 contains 15 residues. After removal of 5 bases from V and 3 bases from J, the junction contained 9 bases not matched to a gene. Germline values: CDR1 MNHEY, CDR2 SMNVEV (reference sequence). Stable hyperthyroidism was defined by absence of ophthalmopathy within 18 months of follow-up. Lactation, pregnancy, uncontrolled infections and other autoimmune diseases were all grounds for excluding patients. RNA transcripts were the source from which TCR beta CDR3 regions were amplified. HTBI primers were employed in first-round RT-PCR, then a second-round multiplex PCR followed. TCRdb ran MiXCR on the multiplex PCR reads and lists one entry per CDR3 protein. The sample lists a few hundred thousand distinct CDR3 sequences; about 15% were seen once.

The chain couples TRBV27 to TRBJ1-2, with 7 nucleotides matching TRBD1. The sample comprised peripheral blood. This TCR was recovered from an adult woman with stable Graves' hyperthyroidism. The CDR3 spells CASSTNDRDYYGYTF. The CDR3 DNA sequence: TGTGCCAGCAGTACCAACGACAGGGATTACTATGGCTACACCTTC.